These 6 T cell receptor beta chains were all obtained from the same sample, sequenced in a study of neoadjuvant anti-PD-1 for oral cavity cancer. Time point reported: after neoadjuvant nivolumab, at surgical resection. Generated by immunoSEQ multiplex PCR, the TCRdb table keeps only in-frame clones and is missing some. The table lists 11,000 to 15,000 clones, roughly 82% of them singletons. Sample: PBMCs, taken after nivolumab (anti-PD-1) treatment. These receptors were collected from a person aged 35-79 years with oral cavity squamous cell carcinoma.

The sample holds one count of this clone. The chain combines TRBV7-2 with TRBJ1-4; the D is unclear. The CDR3 extends over 19 amino acids. V was clipped by 1 base and J by 0 bases, with 18 bases between them. Germline values: CDR1 SGHTA, CDR2 FQGNSA. The CDR3 here is CASSLGLFAPLATNEKLFF. The CDR3 bases are TGTGCCAGCAGCTTAGGACTTTTCGCCCCTCTTGCAACTAATGAAAAACTGTTTTTT.

The chain carries TRBV6-1 and TRBJ2-7; possibly TRBD1 for D (6 bases). V was clipped by 4 bases and J by 0 bases, with 13 bases between them. This CDR3 spans 15 amino acids. Germline CDR1 reads MNHNS; CDR2 reads SASEGT. CDR3 nucleotides: TGTGCCAGCAGTGCACTACGGACAGACTCCTACGAGCAGTACTTC. Protein: CASSALRTDSYEQYF.

The chain combines TRBV5-1 with TRBJ2-6; D is uncertain. Trimming cost V 0 bases and J 4 bases, with 8 bases left between them. The CDR3 has 15 residues. From germline, CDR1 is SGHRS and CDR2 YFSETQ. The CDR3: CASSLGNTGANVLTF. In DNA, the CDR3 is TGCGCCAGCAGCTTGGGTAATACGGGGGCCAACGTCCTGACTTTC.

The genes are TRBV10-3 and TRBJ1-5; no reliable D call. Trimming shortened V by 2 bases and J by 6 bases, and 14 bases separated the two germline ends. This CDR3 is built from 15 residues. CDR1 and CDR2 (germline): ENHRY, SYGVKD. The CDR3 DNA is TGTGCCATCAGTGAGCAGAGACAAGGAACTCAGCCCCAGCATTTT. It codes for CAISEQRQGTQPQHF.

V usage is TRBV5-8 and J usage is TRBJ2-4; a possible D gene is TRBD1 (6 bases). Germline V gene data show CDR1 as SGHTS and CDR2 as YDEGEE. The CDR3 is made up of 14 amino acids. V was pared by 7 bases and J by 1 base, with 12 bases between. This CDR3 reads CASHFDRAKNIQYF. DNA of the CDR3: TGTGCCAGCCACTTCGACAGGGCCAAAAACATTCAGTACTTC.

The chain carries TRBV11-2 and TRBJ1-2; a possible D gene is TRBD1 (5 bases). The germline CDR1 and CDR2 sequences are SGHAT and FQNNGV. This CDR3 comprises 14 residues. The V gene lost 5 bases and the J gene lost 10 bases, with 20 bases spanning the gap. Written as DNA, the CDR3 is TGTGCCAGCAGCCTAACAGGTCCCCTCTTCGACTACACCTTC. Residues: CASSLTGPLFDYTF.